One TCR beta chain is described in this entry. This specimen belongs to a study of CD8+CD57+ T cells in acquired aplastic anemia. CDR3 and TCR beta VDJ profiling relied on a genomic DNA template. TCRdb independently ran MiXCR on the reads; one entry per CDR3 protein. The sample has around 170,000 distinct CDR3 sequences, about 64% seen once. The CDR3 is 14 residues long. CDR1 is GTSNPN, CDR2 SVGIG, per germline (reference sequence). Trimming left V 1 base short and J 0 bases short, with 8 bases between. This receptor was obtained from a human donor in good health. The sample was sorted CD4+, CD8+, or CD8+CD57+ T cells (not recorded which) from PBMCs. The chain recombines TRBV30 with TRBJ2-3; D unresolved. CDR3 sequence: CAWSGKGSTDTQYF. The CDR3 DNA reads TGTGCCTGGAGTGGGAAAGGGAGCACAGATACGCAGTATTTT. Together with reference TRBV30 and TRBJ2-3, the CDR3 gives the full variable domain: SQTIHQWPATLVQPVGSPLSLECTVEGTSNPNLYWYRQAAGRGLQLLFYSVGIGQISSEVPQNLSASRPQDRQFILSSKKLLLSDSGFYLCAWSGKGSTDTQYFGPGTRLTVL.